This T cell receptor beta chain was documented in a study of CD4 T cell repertoires in COVID-19. Study as a whole: Other coronavirus spike proteins restimulated relabeled CFSE-low cells expanded with IL-2 for 9 to 10 days.

Concerning this clone: What it binds is unknown.

Here immunoSEQ multiplex PCR was the method, and the copy in TCRdb shows in-frame clones only, minus some. This sample has some 24,000 clones, with approximately 93% found just once. Study-wide findings and caveats: Sharing of several most expanded SARS-CoV-2-reactive clonotypes across memory subsets suggested intraclonal diversification.

Sequencing was done directly on freshly isolated, uncultured memory T cells. The sequence was collected from a human donor who had COVID-19. The sequencing used circulating follicular helper CD4+ T cells (cTfh) from blood, collected before the COVID-19 pandemic.

This chain's CDR3 is CASSDRTGVHGYTF. In nucleotides, the CDR3 is TGTGCCAGCAGCGACCGGACGGGGGTACATGGCTACACCTTC. This chain joins TRBV6-5 and TRBJ1-2; the D gene is possibly TRBD1 (5 bases). CDR1 is MNHEY, CDR2 SVGAGI, per germline. The CDR3 runs to 14 residues. The ends were cut back, 6 bases at V and 6 bases at J, with 17 bases in the middle.